The rows below give T cell receptor beta chains drawn from one sample of a study of memory CD4+ T cells and cytomegalovirus serostatus. Here immunoSEQ multiplex PCR was the method, and the copy in TCRdb shows in-frame clones only, minus some. The data show approximately 92,000 clones, over 70% seen once. Material: memory CD4+ T cells from blood. The receptors shown here come from an adult in good health and CMV-seropositive. The CDR3 runs from the conserved cysteine through the conserved F or W. A D gene is named only where the DNA matches it firmly. Clone size is shown for a subset of rows, as once, few, many or a class of expanded clone.

NA,NA,TRBV5-6,TRBJ2-2,TGTGCCAGCAGCTTGGGGGACCCTGACGCCGGGGAGCTGTTTTTT,CASSLGDPDAGELFF
NA,TRBD1,TRBV29-1,TRBJ1-4,TGCAGCGTCCGCACAGGGGGTTTTAATGAAAAACTGTTTTTT,CSVRTGGFNEKLFF
NA,NA,TRBV11-2,TRBJ2-1,TGTGCCAGCAGCAGGGGTGTTCTAGATAAGGAGCAGTTCTTC,CASSRGVLDKEQFF
NA,NA,TRBV6-1,TRBJ1-2,TGTGCCAGCAGTGAAGGCAGCTTGATCTATGGCTACACCTTC,CASSEGSLIYGYTF
few,NA,TRBV21-1,TRBJ2-7,TGTGCCAGCAGCAAAATCATCCTAGCGGGAGTTTGCGAGCAGTACTTC,CASSKIILAGVCEQYF
NA,NA,TRBV7-4,TRBJ1-5,TGTGCCAGCAGCGCAGAGAATCAGCCCCAGCATTTT,CASSAENQPQHF
NA,NA,TRBV5-1,TRBJ1-6,TGCGCCAGCAGCCTTATAGGAATGGGCAGAGATAATTCACCCCTCCACTTT,CASSLIGMGRDNSPLHF
NA,NA,TRBV2,TRBJ2-4,TGTGCCAGCAGTGAGGGTGGTTTGGCGGGACGGGGTCTTCAGTACTTC,CASSEGGLAGRGLQYF
NA,TRBD1,TRBV19,TRBJ1-2,TGTGCCAGTAGTGACAGGGACTATGGCTACACCTTC,CASSDRDYGYTF
NA,NA,TRBV7-2,TRBJ1-2,TGTGCCAGCAGCTGGGCGGGGAACTATGGCTACACCTTC,CASSWAGNYGYTF
NA,NA,TRBV6-6,TRBJ2-5,TGTGCCAGCAGTTACCCGCAAGAGACCCAGTACTTC,CASSYPQETQYF
NA,NA,TRBV11-3,TRBJ2-1,TGTGCCAGCAGCCTGGGCGGGATCACCTACAATGAGCAGTTCTTC,CASSLGGITYNEQFF
NA,NA,TRBV7-8,TRBJ1-1,TGTGCCAGCAGCTTAGGGGGGGCCCAGGGGATTGAAGCTTTCTTT,CASSLGGAQGIEAFF
NA,TRBD2,TRBV9,TRBJ2-2,TGTGCCAGCAGCGTAAAAGGCGGGAGTAATCCCGGGGAGCTGTTTTTT,CASSVKGGSNPGELFF
NA,NA,TRBV6-1,TRBJ2-7,TGTGCCAGCAGTGAAGGGGTTGTCAGACCTCGCGGGCAGTACTTC,CASSEGVVRPRGQYF
few,NA,TRBV18,TRBJ2-6,TGTGCCAGCTCACCGAATCGGGCGGAAAGGGGGGCCAACGTCCTGACTTTC,CASSPNRAERGANVLTF
NA,TRBD1,TRBV11-2,TRBJ2-7,TGTGCCAGCAGATCCCTCCGGGACAGCTCCTACGAGCAGTACTTC,CASRSLRDSSYEQYF
NA,NA,TRBV18,TRBJ2-2,TGTGCCAGCTCACCGGAGGGGAACGGGGAGCTGTTTTTT,CASSPEGNGELFF
once,TRBD1,TRBV29-1,TRBJ1-2,TGCAGCGCCTTGACAGGGAGGAACGAAAACTATGGCTACACCTTC,CSALTGRNENYGYTF
NA,NA,TRBV19,TRBJ2-7,TGTGCCAGTAGTAAAGGGAACATAGGCTACGAGCAGTACTTC,CASSKGNIGYEQYF
NA,TRBD1,TRBV18,TRBJ1-2,TGTGCCAGCTCACCCTCCTTAGGACAGGACGTATATGGCTACACCTTC,CASSPSLGQDVYGYTF
NA,NA,TRBV9,TRBJ2-1,TGTGCCAGCAGCGTAGCTACTTCCTCGGATGAGCAGTTCTTC,CASSVATSSDEQFF
NA,NA,TRBV2,TRBJ1-5,TGTGCCAGCAGCACCCGGGGGAAAAGCAATCAGCCCCAGCATTTT,CASSTRGKSNQPQHF
NA,NA,TRBV27,TRBJ1-1,TGTGCCAGCAGTTTTCTAGGGGAGACGAACACTGAAGCTTTCTTT,CASSFLGETNTEAFF